The rows below give T cell receptor beta chains drawn from one sample of a study of blood T cell repertoires in COVID-19. Sequencing was performed with immunoSEQ multiplex PCR; in TCRdb, only in-frame clones are kept and a portion is missing. The sample includes about 150,000 clones, 84% seen only once; the top ten take 9.8%. Specimen: peripheral blood. The receptors come from a woman between 50 and 59 years old with acute or convalescent COVID-19. Both conserved end residues are part of each CDR3. Fields, in order: CDR3 length, V gene, D gene, clone size, J gene, CDR3 DNA, CDR3 protein. The D gene is left open where the match is weak. Clone size is shown for a subset of rows, as once, few, many or a class of expanded clone.

13	TRBV12-3/TRBV12-4	.	.	TRBJ2-2	TGTGCCAGCAGTTTAACATCGGGCGGGGAGCTGTTTTTT	CASSLTSGGELFF
11	TRBV12-3/TRBV12-4	.	.	TRBJ1-2	TGTGCCAGCAGTTTGGGAGGGACCTACACCTTC	CASSLGGTYTF
12	TRBV2	.	.	TRBJ2-2	TGTGCCAGCAGCTGGGACTCCGGGGAGCTGTTTTTT	CASSWDSGELFF
17	TRBV11-2	TRBD2	.	TRBJ2-3	TGTGCCAGCAGCTTAGATCCTACTAGCGGAAGGGGGGGAACGCAGTATTTT	CASSLDPTSGRGGTQYF
16	TRBV30	.	.	TRBJ1-1	TGTGCCTGGAGTCATACCCTTTTACACGAGAACACTGAAGCTTTCTTT	CAWSHTLLHENTEAFF
13	TRBV4-1	.	.	TRBJ1-2	TGCGCCAGCAGCCTAAACCAGGGGTTTGGCTACACCTTC	CASSLNQGFGYTF
12	TRBV6-5	.	.	TRBJ2-7	TGTGCCAGCAATAGACGGGGGGCCGAGCAGTACTTC	CASNRRGAEQYF
17	TRBV7-8	.	.	TRBJ2-1	TGTGCCAGCAGCTTAGCGCTTATCGCTAGCTCCTACAATGAGCAGTTCTTC	CASSLALIASSYNEQFF
17	TRBV27	.	.	TRBJ1-3	TGTGCCAGCAGTCCAACCCGCCAACACTATCCTGGAAACACCATATATTTT	CASSPTRQHYPGNTIYF
13	TRBV5-6	.	.	TRBJ1-1	TGTGCCAGCAGCCTAGGGGGGAACACTGAAGCTTTCTTT	CASSLGGNTEAFF
14	TRBV19	TRBD1	few	TRBJ2-7	TGTGCCAGTAGGGGACAGGGGGAAACCTACGAGCAGTACTTC	CASRGQGETYEQYF
14	TRBV30	.	.	TRBJ1-3	TGTGCCTGGAGCGAACTATGGATCGGAAACACCATATATTTT	CAWSELWIGNTIYF
16	TRBV24-1	TRBD1	.	TRBJ1-5	TGTGCCACCAGTTTGATGATGGACAGGGGGTGGGAGCCCCAGCATTTT	CATSLMMDRGWEPQHF
15	TRBV5-1	TRBD1	.	TRBJ1-2	TGCGCCAGCAGCCTTAACAACAGGGGCAACTATGGCTACACCTTC	CASSLNNRGNYGYTF
14	TRBV5-1	TRBD1	.	TRBJ2-3	TGCGCCAGCAGCGGGGGACAGGGCACAGATACGCAGTATTTT	CASSGGQGTDTQYF
15	TRBV2	TRBD2	.	TRBJ2-3	TGTGCCAGCAGTGAAAGACTAGCGGGGTCGGATACGCAGTATTTT	CASSERLAGSDTQYF
13	TRBV30	TRBD2	.	TRBJ2-3	TGTGCCTGGAATAGCGGGAACACAGATACGCAGTATTTT	CAWNSGNTDTQYF
15	TRBV7-8	TRBD2	.	TRBJ2-3	TGTGCCAGCAGCCGAGGACTAGCAGCATCAGATACGCAGTATTTT	CASSRGLAASDTQYF
14	TRBV2	TRBD1	once	TRBJ2-2	TGTGCCAGCAGTTTGACAGGGATCACCGGGGAGCTGTTTTTT	CASSLTGITGELFF
12	TRBV18	.	.	TRBJ2-7	TGTGCCAGCTCACCACCGACAGCCGAGCAGTACTTC	CASSPPTAEQYF
15	TRBV7-3	TRBD2	.	TRBJ2-3	TGTGCCAGCAGCTTAGCGGGAGGGCCAATTGATACGCAGTATTTT	CASSLAGGPIDTQYF
14	TRBV6-4	.	.	TRBJ1-3	TGTGCCAGCAGTGACGGCCTCTCTGGAAACACCATATATTTT	CASSDGLSGNTIYF
18	TRBV18	TRBD2	.	TRBJ2-7	TGTGCCAGCTCACCACTTTCCCCAGGCGGGAGGGCCCCCTACGAGCAGTACTTC	CASSPLSPGGRAPYEQYF
18	TRBV2	TRBD2	.	TRBJ2-5	TGTGCCAGCAGTGAAGTCGGGACTAGCGGGAGGGCCAAGGAGACCCAGTACTTC	CASSEVGTSGRAKETQYF
14	TRBV4-3	TRBD1	.	TRBJ1-1	TGCGCCAGCAGCCAACTTCAGGGGGGCACTGAAGCTTTCTTT	CASSQLQGGTEAFF
15	TRBV6-5	.	.	TRBJ2-1	TGTGCCAGCCGAAGGGCGGGTGGCTACGAGGATGAGCAGTTCTTC	CASRRAGGYEDEQFF
16	TRBV13	TRBD2	.	TRBJ2-7	TGTGCCAGCAGCCGCGGGAGGGGTGAAAACTCCTACGAGCAGTACTTC	CASSRGRGENSYEQYF
11	TRBV7-9	.	once	TRBJ1-5	TGTGCCAGCAGCTTGTCACAGCCCCAGCATTTT	CASSLSQPQHF
15	TRBV4-3	.	.	TRBJ1-2	TGCGCCAGCAGCCAAGATGGGCAGGGAGGATATGGCTACACCTTC	CASSQDGQGGYGYTF
12	TRBV7-2	.	.	TRBJ2-3	TGTGCCAGCAGTCCCGACTATACTACGCAGTATTTT	CASSPDYTTQYF
15	TRBV6-1	TRBD1	.	TRBJ1-5	TGTGCCAGCGGTGAGACAGGGGCAAGCAATCAGCCCCAGCATTTT	CASGETGASNQPQHF
16	TRBV16	TRBD1	.	TRBJ2-7	TGTGCCAGCAGCCACCCACCGGGACAGGGTAGGCACGAGCAGTACTTC	CASSHPPGQGRHEQYF
16	TRBV21-1	.	.	TRBJ1-6	TGTGCCAGCAGCAAAAGCCTCAGGGTTTTTCCTTCACCCCTCCACTTT	CASSKSLRVFPSPLHF
15	TRBV14	.	.	TRBJ1-2	TGTGCCAGCAGCCAAGGCGGTGGGGGGTTGCAGGGCTACACCTTC	CASSQGGGGLQGYTF
14	TRBV5-1	.	.	TRBJ2-7	TGCGCCAGCAGCCCGGTGGCAGCTAGATACGAGCAGTACTTC	CASSPVAARYEQYF
16	TRBV5-1	.	.	TRBJ2-3	TGCGCCAGCAGCTTGGGCTTCGGGGGGCCCGGGGATACGCAGTATTTT	CASSLGFGGPGDTQYF
14	TRBV19	TRBD1	.	TRBJ1-6	TGTGCCAGTAGTAGGGACAGGGGAGGTACACCCCTCCACTTT	CASSRDRGGTPLHF
18	TRBV4-1	.	.	TRBJ1-3	TGCGCCAGCAGCCAAGAAGGGAGTTGGAGACTGACTGGAAACACCATATATTTT	CASSQEGSWRLTGNTIYF
14	TRBV6-5	TRBD1	.	TRBJ2-3	TGTGCCAGCATAGAGGGGGCGGGCACAGATACGCAGTATTTT	CASIEGAGTDTQYF
15	TRBV3-1/TRBV3-2	.	.	TRBJ2-7	TGTGCCAGCAGCCTCAAGGGCCAGAAGGAGGACGAGCAGTACTTC	CASSLKGQKEDEQYF
14	TRBV28	.	.	TRBJ2-2	TGTGCCAGCAGTTCTCCCGGGGGCACCGGGGAGCTGTTTTTT	CASSSPGGTGELFF
13	TRBV20-1	.	.	TRBJ2-3	TGCAGTGCTAGTGGGCGGCCCACAGATACGCAGTATTTT	CSASGRPTDTQYF
13	TRBV4-1	.	.	TRBJ2-3	TGCGCCAGCAGCCAACGGGTTGGGGATACGCAGTATTTT	CASSQRVGDTQYF
15	TRBV27	.	.	TRBJ2-3	TGTGCCAGCAGACCTGGGAGGGGGGGCACAGATACGCAGTATTTT	CASRPGRGGTDTQYF
14	TRBV4-2	.	.	TRBJ1-1	TGTGCCAGCAGCCGACAGACTGCGAACACTGAAGCTTTCTTT	CASSRQTANTEAFF
15	TRBV2	TRBD1	.	TRBJ1-5	TGTGCCAGCAGCAAACGGACAGGGGCCAATCAGCCCCAGCATTTT	CASSKRTGANQPQHF
11	TRBV10-3	.	.	TRBJ2-5	TGTGCCTCCAGGGACCAAGAGACCCAGTACTTC	CASRDQETQYF
17	TRBV5-5	.	.	TRBJ1-2	TGTGCCAGCAGCTTGGCCATGGGGACACCTCGAGGCTATGGCTACACCTTC	CASSLAMGTPRGYGYTF
15	TRBV27	.	.	TRBJ1-2	TGTGCCAGCAGTCGGGGGCGGGGGTTGGCTTATGGCTACACCTTC	CASSRGRGLAYGYTF
15	TRBV27	TRBD1	.	TRBJ1-2	TGTGCCAGCAGTTTATACCCCGGGACAGACCATGGCTACACCTTC	CASSLYPGTDHGYTF
14	TRBV6-2/TRBV6-3	.	few	TRBJ1-5	TGTGCCAGCAGTTCAGGACAGAACAATCAGCCCCAGCATTTT	CASSSGQNNQPQHF
13	TRBV12-3/TRBV12-4	TRBD2	.	TRBJ2-1	TGTGCCAGCAGCTCAAGACTAGCGGGTGAGCAGTTCTTC	CASSSRLAGEQFF
13	TRBV15	.	.	TRBJ2-1	TGTGCCACCGCCACTAGAAACCACAATGAGCAGTTCTTC	CATATRNHNEQFF
17	TRBV3-1/TRBV3-2	.	.	TRBJ2-3	TGTGCCAGCAGCCAACGAGCGGCGAAAACCCGCACAGATACGCAGTATTTT	CASSQRAAKTRTDTQYF
12	TRBV12-3/TRBV12-4	TRBD1	.	TRBJ1-2	TGTGCCACCTTCCGACAGGGTAATGGCTACACCTTC	CATFRQGNGYTF
15	TRBV18	.	.	TRBJ1-2	TGTGCCAGCTCACCACCGGGAGACCCTAACTATGGCTACACCTTC	CASSPPGDPNYGYTF
15	TRBV5-1	TRBD1	.	TRBJ2-7	TGCGCCAGCAGCTTGGCCATAGGGGGCGCCTACGAGCAGTACTTC	CASSLAIGGAYEQYF
16	TRBV19	TRBD2	.	TRBJ2-7	TGTGCCAGTAGTAGGACGACTAGCGGGGTTGCCTACGAGCAGTACTTC	CASSRTTSGVAYEQYF